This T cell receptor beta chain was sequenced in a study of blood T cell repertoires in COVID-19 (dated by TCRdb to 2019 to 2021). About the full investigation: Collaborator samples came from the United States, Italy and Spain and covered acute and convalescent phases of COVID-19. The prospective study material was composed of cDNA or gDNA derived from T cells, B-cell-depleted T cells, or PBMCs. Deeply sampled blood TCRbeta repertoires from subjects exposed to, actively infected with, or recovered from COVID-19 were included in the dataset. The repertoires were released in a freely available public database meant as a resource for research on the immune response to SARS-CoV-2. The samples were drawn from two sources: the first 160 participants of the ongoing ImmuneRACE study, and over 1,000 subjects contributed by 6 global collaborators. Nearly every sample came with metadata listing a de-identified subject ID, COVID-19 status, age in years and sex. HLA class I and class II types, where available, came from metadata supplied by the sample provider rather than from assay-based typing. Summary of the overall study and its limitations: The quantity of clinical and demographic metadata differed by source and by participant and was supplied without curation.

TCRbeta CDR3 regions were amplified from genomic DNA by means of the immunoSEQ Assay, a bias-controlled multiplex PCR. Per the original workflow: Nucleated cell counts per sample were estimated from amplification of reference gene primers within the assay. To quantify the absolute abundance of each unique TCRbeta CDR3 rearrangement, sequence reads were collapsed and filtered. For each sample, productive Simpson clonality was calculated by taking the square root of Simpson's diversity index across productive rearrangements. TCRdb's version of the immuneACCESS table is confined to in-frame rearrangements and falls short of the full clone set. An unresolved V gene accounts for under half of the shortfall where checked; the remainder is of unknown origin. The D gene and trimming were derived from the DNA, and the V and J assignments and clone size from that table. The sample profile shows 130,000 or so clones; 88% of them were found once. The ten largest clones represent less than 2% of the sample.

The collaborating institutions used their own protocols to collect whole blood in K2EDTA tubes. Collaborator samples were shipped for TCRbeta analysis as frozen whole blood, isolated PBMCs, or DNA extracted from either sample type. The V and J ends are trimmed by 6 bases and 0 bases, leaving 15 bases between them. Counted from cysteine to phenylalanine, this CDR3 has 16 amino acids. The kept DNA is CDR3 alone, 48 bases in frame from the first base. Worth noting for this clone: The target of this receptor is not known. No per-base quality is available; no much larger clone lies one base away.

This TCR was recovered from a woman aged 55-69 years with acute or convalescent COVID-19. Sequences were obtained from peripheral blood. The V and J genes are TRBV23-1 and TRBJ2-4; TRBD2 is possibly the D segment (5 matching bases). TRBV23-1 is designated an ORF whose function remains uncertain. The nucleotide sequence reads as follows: TGCGCCAGCAGGGAGATGGACTCCCTAGCCAAAAACATTCAGTACTTC. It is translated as CASREMDSLAKNIQYF.